These T cell receptor beta chains were read from a single sample in a study of T cell responses to AZD1222 COVID-19 vaccine. TCRdb's copy holds only in-frame clones and misses some; the assay was immunoSEQ multiplex PCR. The data show about 150,000 clones, with 91% seen just once and more than 1.2% held by the top ten. This specimen was peripheral blood, taken on day 0 of AZD1222 vaccination. These receptors were obtained from an adult in good health. The CDR3 runs from the conserved cysteine through the conserved F or W. Each record gives: D gene, clone size, J gene, V gene, CDR3 protein, CDR3 DNA. D genes are given only for firm matches. Size values are once, few and many counts, or a class for expanded clones, and some rows have none.

.,.,TRBJ1-2,TRBV28,CASSSSVRRGYTF,TGTGCCAGCAGTTCTAGTGTTCGCCGTGGCTACACCTTC
TRBD1,.,TRBJ1-2,TRBV6-5,CASSDRVYGYTF,TGTGCCAGCAGCGACAGGGTATATGGCTACACCTTC
.,once,TRBJ2-7,TRBV5-6,CASSFNNYEQYF,TGTGCCAGCAGCTTTAATAACTACGAGCAGTACTTC
TRBD1,once,TRBJ2-7,TRBV11-2,CASSLEWTGQSSYEQYF,TGTGCCAGCAGCTTAGAATGGACAGGCCAGAGCTCCTACGAGCAGTACTTC
.,.,TRBJ1-1,TRBV6-5,CASNLVKNTEAFF,TGTGCCAGCAATCTGGTAAAGAACACTGAAGCTTTCTTT
.,.,TRBJ2-4,TRBV30,CAWSRGKNIQYF,TGTGCCTGGAGTCGAGGAAAAAACATTCAGTACTTC
TRBD2,.,TRBJ2-7,TRBV4-3,CASSYLAGVAYEQYF,TGCGCCAGCAGCTACCTAGCGGGAGTAGCCTACGAGCAGTACTTC
.,.,TRBJ2-5,TRBV5-4,CASSLVPDQETQYF,TGTGCCAGCAGCTTGGTCCCCGACCAAGAGACCCAGTACTTC
.,once,TRBJ2-2,TRBV4-2,CASRLGGADTGELFF,TGTGCCAGCCGCCTGGGGGGTGCCGACACCGGGGAGCTGTTTTTT
.,few,TRBJ2-1,TRBV6-4,CASSDRGGGDEQFF,TGTGCCAGCAGTGACCGAGGAGGGGGAGATGAGCAGTTCTTC
TRBD1,.,TRBJ1-5,TRBV7-3,CASSSHRGQPQHF,TGTGCCAGCAGCTCCCACAGGGGTCAGCCCCAGCATTTT
.,.,TRBJ2-2,TRBV19,CASSITGTSTGELFF,TGTGCCAGTAGTATTACCGGGACGTCCACCGGGGAGCTGTTTTTT
TRBD1,.,TRBJ2-7,TRBV28,CASRGQGRSFEQYF,TGTGCCAGCAGGGGACAGGGGCGATCCTTCGAGCAGTACTTC
.,.,TRBJ2-1,TRBV28,CASSLGGRLGGYNEQFF,TGTGCCAGCAGTTTAGGGGGGCGGCTCGGGGGCTACAATGAGCAGTTCTTC
.,.,TRBJ2-3,TRBV5-1,CASSPDRGTDTQYF,TGCGCCAGCAGCCCGGACAGAGGCACAGATACGCAGTATTTT
.,.,TRBJ1-5,TRBV2,CASGDPVRDSNQPQHF,TGTGCCAGCGGGGATCCCGTGCGGGATAGCAATCAGCCCCAGCATTTT
TRBD2,.,TRBJ2-7,TRBV5-6,CASSLAWGGTYEQYF,TGTGCCAGCAGCTTGGCCTGGGGAGGGACCTACGAGCAGTACTTC
TRBD1,.,TRBJ2-7,TRBV6-2/TRBV6-3,CASSRQGHYEQYF,TGTGCCAGCAGCCGACAGGGGCACTACGAGCAGTACTTC
.,.,TRBJ2-7,TRBV5-1,CASHSGRLFSYEQYF,TGCGCCAGCCACAGCGGCAGGTTATTCTCCTACGAGCAGTACTTC
TRBD1,.,TRBJ1-2,TRBV7-2,CASSFQGAGQRGDYGYTF,TGTGCCAGCAGCTTCCAAGGGGCGGGACAGCGAGGGGACTATGGCTACACCTTC
TRBD1,.,TRBJ2-3,TRBV2,CASSELRGQNTDTQYF,TGTGCCAGCAGTGAATTAAGGGGGCAGAACACAGATACGCAGTATTTT
.,.,TRBJ1-1,TRBV5-1,CASSLARGGPEAFF,TGCGCCAGCAGCTTGGCACGGGGAGGTCCTGAAGCTTTCTTT
TRBD1,.,TRBJ1-1,TRBV11-3,CASSRGSDRLTEAFF,TGTGCCAGCAGCCGGGGATCGGACAGGTTGACTGAAGCTTTCTTT
.,.,TRBJ1-6,TRBV29-1,CSVRYGGNSPLHF,TGCAGCGTACGATACGGGGGAAATTCACCCCTCCACTTT
TRBD2,.,TRBJ2-7,TRBV15,CATSRDGWREGSYEQYF,TGTGCCACCAGCAGAGATGGCTGGCGGGAGGGATCCTACGAGCAGTACTTC
.,.,TRBJ2-5,TRBV2,CASRPRRETQYF,TGTGCCAGCAGGCCCAGGCGGGAGACCCAGTACTTC
TRBD1,.,TRBJ1-2,TRBV7-2,CASSPGGSNYGYTF,TGTGCCAGCAGCCCAGGGGGCTCTAACTATGGCTACACCTTC
.,once,TRBJ2-3,TRBV9,CASSEQTYTDTQYF,TGTGCCAGCAGCGAGCAGACTTACACAGATACGCAGTATTTT
.,.,TRBJ1-1,TRBV5-6,CASSLGFAASGRGAFF,TGTGCCAGCAGCTTGGGATTTGCGGCAAGTGGGCGCGGAGCTTTCTTT
.,.,TRBJ1-2,TRBV2,CASKPLGSYGYTF,TGTGCCAGCAAACCGTTGGGGAGTTATGGCTACACCTTC
.,.,TRBJ2-7,TRBV28,CASSFNQGRGYEQYF,TGTGCCAGCAGTTTCAACCAGGGGAGAGGTTACGAGCAGTACTTC
TRBD1,.,TRBJ1-4,TRBV3-1/TRBV3-2,CASSPVGRGFGKLFF,TGTGCCAGCAGCCCAGTGGGCAGGGGGTTTGGAAAACTGTTTTTT
.,once,TRBJ2-5,TRBV20-1,CSASHEETQYF,TGCAGTGCTAGTCACGAAGAGACCCAGTACTTC
.,.,TRBJ1-1,TRBV9,CASSAEIYTEAFF,TGTGCCAGCAGCGCCGAGATTTACACTGAAGCTTTCTTT
.,.,TRBJ2-5,TRBV30,CAWSRGETQYF,TGTGCCTGGAGTCGAGGGGAGACCCAGTACTTC
TRBD2,.,TRBJ2-3,TRBV2,CASSLSGGFTDTQYF,TGTGCCAGCAGCCTTAGCGGGGGTTTCACAGATACGCAGTATTTT
.,.,TRBJ1-2,TRBV28,CASRGRAPANYGYTF,TGTGCCAGCAGGGGGAGGGCTCCAGCTAACTATGGCTACACCTTC
TRBD2,.,TRBJ2-7,TRBV9,CASSPRVAGGTYEQYF,TGTGCCAGCAGCCCACGAGTAGCGGGAGGGACCTACGAGCAGTACTTC
TRBD1,once,TRBJ1-2,TRBV6-5,CASRRGTGKDYGYTF,TGTGCCAGCAGACGCGGGACAGGGAAGGACTATGGCTACACCTTC
.,once,TRBJ2-7,TRBV2,CASSEALRGYEQYF,TGTGCCAGCAGTGAAGCGCTTCGAGGGTACGAGCAGTACTTC
TRBD1,.,TRBJ2-2,TRBV20-1,CSASSSDRENTGELFF,TGCAGTGCTAGTTCCTCGGACAGGGAGAACACCGGGGAGCTGTTTTTT
.,.,TRBJ1-2,TRBV11-3,CASSPEGGARGYTF,TGTGCCAGCAGCCCCGAGGGGGGGGCGCGGGGCTACACCTTC
.,.,TRBJ1-3,TRBV28,CASSLWEADSGNTIYF,TGTGCCAGCAGTTTATGGGAGGCGGACTCTGGAAACACCATATATTTT
TRBD1,.,TRBJ2-7,TRBV19,CASSMGGQGNYEQYF,TGTGCCAGTAGTATGGGCGGACAGGGCAACTACGAGCAGTACTTC
TRBD1,once,TRBJ2-3,TRBV5-1,CASSWTGGEDTQYF,TGCGCCAGCAGCTGGACAGGGGGCGAAGATACGCAGTATTTT
.,few,TRBJ1-1,TRBV11-1,CASSLSALSEAFF,TGTGCCAGCAGCCTCTCGGCGTTGAGTGAAGCTTTCTTT
.,once,TRBJ1-5,TRBV10-3,CAIRDGGLGDQPQHF,TGTGCCATCAGGGATGGGGGGCTTGGGGATCAGCCCCAGCATTTT
.,once,TRBJ1-2,TRBV29-1,CSVLYEGGYTF,TGCAGCGTTTTGTATGAGGGTGGCTACACCTTC